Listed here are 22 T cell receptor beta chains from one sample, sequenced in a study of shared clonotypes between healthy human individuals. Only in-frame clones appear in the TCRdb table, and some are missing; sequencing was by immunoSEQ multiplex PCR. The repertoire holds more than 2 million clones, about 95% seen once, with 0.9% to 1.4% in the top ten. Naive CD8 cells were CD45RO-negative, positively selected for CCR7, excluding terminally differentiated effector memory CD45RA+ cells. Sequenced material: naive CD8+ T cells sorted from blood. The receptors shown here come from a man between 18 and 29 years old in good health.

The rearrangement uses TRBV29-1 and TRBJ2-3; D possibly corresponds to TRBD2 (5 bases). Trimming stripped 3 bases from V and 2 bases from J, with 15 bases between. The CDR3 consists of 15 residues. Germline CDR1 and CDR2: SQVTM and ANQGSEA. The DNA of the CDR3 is TGCAGCGTTGACGGTTTTGACTACGACACAGATACGCAGTATTTT. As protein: CSVDGFDYDTDTQYF.

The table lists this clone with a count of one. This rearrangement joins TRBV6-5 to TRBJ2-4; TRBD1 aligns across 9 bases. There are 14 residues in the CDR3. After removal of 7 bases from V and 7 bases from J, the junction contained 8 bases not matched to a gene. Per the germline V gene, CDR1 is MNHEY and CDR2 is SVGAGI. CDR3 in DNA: TGTGCCAGCACCTTACATGGGACAGGGAACATTCAGTACTTC. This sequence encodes CASTLHGTGNIQYF.

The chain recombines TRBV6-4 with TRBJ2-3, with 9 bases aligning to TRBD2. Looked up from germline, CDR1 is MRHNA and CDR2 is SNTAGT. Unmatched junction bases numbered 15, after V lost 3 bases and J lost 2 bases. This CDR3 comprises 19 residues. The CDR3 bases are TGTGCCAGCAGTGATAGTAAAGCGGGAGGATTTTTCCACACAGATACGCAGTATTTT. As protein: CASSDSKAGGFFHTDTQYF.

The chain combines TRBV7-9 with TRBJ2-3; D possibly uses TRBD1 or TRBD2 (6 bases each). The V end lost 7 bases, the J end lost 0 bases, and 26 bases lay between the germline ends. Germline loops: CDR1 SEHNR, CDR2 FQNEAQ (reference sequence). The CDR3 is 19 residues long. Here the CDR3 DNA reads TGTGCCAGCAACTCCTTTGCCCGTGGGGGGCCCTCTAGCACAGATACGCAGTATTTT. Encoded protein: CASNSFARGGPSSTDTQYF.

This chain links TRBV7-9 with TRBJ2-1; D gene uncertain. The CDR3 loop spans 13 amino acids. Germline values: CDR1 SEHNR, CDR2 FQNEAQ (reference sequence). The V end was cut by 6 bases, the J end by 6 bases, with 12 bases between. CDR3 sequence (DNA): TGTGCCAGCAGGCAGGACCTTTCCAATGAGCAGTTCTTC. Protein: CASRQDLSNEQFF.

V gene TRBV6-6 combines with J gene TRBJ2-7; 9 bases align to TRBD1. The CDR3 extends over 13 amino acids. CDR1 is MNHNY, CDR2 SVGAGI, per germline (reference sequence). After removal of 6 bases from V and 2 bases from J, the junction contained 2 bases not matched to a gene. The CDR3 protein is CASRGQGPYEQYF. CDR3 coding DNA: TGTGCCAGCAGGGGACAGGGACCCTACGAGCAGTACTTC.

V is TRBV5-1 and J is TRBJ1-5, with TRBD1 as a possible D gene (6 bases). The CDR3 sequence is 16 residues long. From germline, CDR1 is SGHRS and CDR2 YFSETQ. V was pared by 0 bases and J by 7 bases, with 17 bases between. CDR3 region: CASSLDPFQGNQPQHF. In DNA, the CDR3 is TGCGCCAGCAGCTTGGATCCATTTCAGGGGAACCAGCCCCAGCATTTT.

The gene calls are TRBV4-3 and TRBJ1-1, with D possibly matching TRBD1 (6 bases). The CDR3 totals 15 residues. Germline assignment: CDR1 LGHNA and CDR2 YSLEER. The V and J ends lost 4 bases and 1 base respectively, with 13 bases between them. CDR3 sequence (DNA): TGCGCCAGCAGCCTGGGGGCCGACGGGAACACTGAAGCTTTCTTT. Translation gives CASSLGADGNTEAFF.

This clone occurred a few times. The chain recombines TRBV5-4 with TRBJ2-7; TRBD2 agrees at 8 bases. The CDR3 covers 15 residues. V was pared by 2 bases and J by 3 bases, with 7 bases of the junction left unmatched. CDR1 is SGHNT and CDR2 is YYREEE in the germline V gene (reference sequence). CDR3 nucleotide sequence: TGTGCCAGCAGCTTTTCAGCGGGAGAGAGCTACGAGCAGTACTTC. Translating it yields CASSFSAGESYEQYF.

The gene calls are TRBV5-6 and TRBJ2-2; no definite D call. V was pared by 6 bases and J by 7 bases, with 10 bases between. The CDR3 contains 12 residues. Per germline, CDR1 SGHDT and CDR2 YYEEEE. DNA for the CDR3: TGTGCCAGCACGAGAACGCTCGGGGAGCTGTTTTTT. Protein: CASTRTLGELFF.

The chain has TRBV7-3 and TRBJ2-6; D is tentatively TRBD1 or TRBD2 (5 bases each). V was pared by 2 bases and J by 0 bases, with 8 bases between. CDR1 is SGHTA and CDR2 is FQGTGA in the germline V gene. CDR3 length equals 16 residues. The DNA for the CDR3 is TGTGCCAGCAGCTTAGATGGGGGCTCTGGGGCCAACGTCCTGACTTTC. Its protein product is CASSLDGGSGANVLTF.

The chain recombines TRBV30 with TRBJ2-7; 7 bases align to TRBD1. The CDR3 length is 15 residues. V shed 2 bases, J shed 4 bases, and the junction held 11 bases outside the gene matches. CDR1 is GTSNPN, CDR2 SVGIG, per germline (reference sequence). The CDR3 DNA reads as TGTGCCTGGAGTCCTCGACAGGGACCGCAATACGAGCAGTACTTC. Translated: CAWSPRQGPQYEQYF. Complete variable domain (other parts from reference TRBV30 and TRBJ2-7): SQTIHQWPATLVQPVGSPLSLECTVEGTSNPNLYWYRQAAGRGLQLLFYSVGIGQISSEVPQNLSASRPQDRQFILSSKKLLLSDSGFYLCAWSPRQGPQYEQYFGPGTRLTVT.

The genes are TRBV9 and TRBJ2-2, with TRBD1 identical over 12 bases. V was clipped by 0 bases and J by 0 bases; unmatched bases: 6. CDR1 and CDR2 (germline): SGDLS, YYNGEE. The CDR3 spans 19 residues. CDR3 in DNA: TGTGCCAGCAGCGTAGCCCCGGGACAGGGGGCGACGAACACCGGGGAGCTGTTTTTT. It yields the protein CASSVAPGQGATNTGELFF.

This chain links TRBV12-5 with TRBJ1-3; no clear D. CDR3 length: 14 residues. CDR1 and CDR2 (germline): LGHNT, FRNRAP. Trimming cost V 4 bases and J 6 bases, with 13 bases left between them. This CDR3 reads CASGSAGSANTIYF. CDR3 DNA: TGTGCTAGTGGTTCCGCCGGATCCGCAAACACCATATATTTT.

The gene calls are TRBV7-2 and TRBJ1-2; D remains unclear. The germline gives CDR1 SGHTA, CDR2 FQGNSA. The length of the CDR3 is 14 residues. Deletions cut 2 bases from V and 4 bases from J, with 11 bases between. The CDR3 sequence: CASSLWGETYGYTF. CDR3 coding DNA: TGTGCCAGCAGCTTATGGGGTGAGACCTATGGCTACACCTTC.

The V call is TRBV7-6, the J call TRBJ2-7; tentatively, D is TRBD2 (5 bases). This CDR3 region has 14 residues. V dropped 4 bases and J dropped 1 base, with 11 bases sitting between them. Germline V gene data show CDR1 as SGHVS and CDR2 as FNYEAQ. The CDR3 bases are TGTGCCAGCAGCTCGGTGACGGGGTCCTACGAGCAGTACTTC. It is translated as CASSSVTGSYEQYF.

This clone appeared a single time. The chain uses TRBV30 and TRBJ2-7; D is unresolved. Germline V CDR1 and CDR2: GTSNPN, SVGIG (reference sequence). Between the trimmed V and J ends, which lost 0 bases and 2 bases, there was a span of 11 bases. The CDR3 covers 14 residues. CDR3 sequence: CAWSVKGSAYEQYF. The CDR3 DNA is TGTGCCTGGAGTGTAAAGGGCAGCGCCTACGAGCAGTACTTC.

In DNA, the CDR3 is TGCAGCGTTATTAAGACTAGCGGATATGAGCAGTTCTTC. Its protein is CSVIKTSGYEQFF. The V call is TRBV29-1, the J call TRBJ2-1; 9 nucleotides agree with TRBD2. Looked up from germline, CDR1 is SQVTM and CDR2 is ANQGSEA. The CDR3 extends over 13 amino acids. The V segment lost 5 bases and the J segment 8 bases; nucleotides outside the gene matches: 7.

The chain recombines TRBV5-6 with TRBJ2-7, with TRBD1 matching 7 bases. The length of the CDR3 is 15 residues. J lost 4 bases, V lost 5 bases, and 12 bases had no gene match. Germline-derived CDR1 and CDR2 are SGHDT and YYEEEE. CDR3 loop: CASSSGPGQRYEQYF. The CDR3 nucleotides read TGTGCCAGCAGTTCAGGACCGGGACAGCGATACGAGCAGTACTTC. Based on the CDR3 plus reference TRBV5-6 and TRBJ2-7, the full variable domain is DAGVTQSPTHLIKTRGQQVTLRCSPKSGHDTVSWYQQALGQGPQFIFQYYEEEERQRGNFPDRFSGHQFPNYSSELNVNALLLGDSALYLCASSSGPGQRYEQYFGPGTRLTVT.

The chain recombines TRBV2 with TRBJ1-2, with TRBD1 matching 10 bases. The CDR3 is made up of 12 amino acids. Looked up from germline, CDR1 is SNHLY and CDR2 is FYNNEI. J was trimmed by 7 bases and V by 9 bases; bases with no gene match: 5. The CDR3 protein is CARRGTGVGYTF. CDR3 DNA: TGTGCCAGACGAGGGACAGGGGTTGGCTACACCTTC.

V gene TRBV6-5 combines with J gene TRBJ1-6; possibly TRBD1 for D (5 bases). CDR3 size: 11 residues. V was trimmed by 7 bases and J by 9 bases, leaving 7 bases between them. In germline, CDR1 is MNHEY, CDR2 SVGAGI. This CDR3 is CASMGGSPLHF. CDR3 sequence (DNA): TGTGCCAGCATGGGGGGTTCACCCCTCCACTTT.

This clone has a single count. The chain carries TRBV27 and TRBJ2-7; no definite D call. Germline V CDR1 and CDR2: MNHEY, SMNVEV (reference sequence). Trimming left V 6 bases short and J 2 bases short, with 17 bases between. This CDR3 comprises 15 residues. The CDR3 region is CASRGNSPRTYEQYF. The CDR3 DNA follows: TGTGCCAGCAGGGGAAACAGTCCACGAACCTACGAGCAGTACTTC.